The T cell receptor beta chain described here comes from a study of radiation and T cells in renal cell carcinoma (dated by TCRdb to 2020 to 2021). As for the study more broadly: Samples came from a clinical trial, in which primary renal cell carcinomas received 15 Gy stereotactic body radiation therapy followed by nephrectomy 4 weeks later. TCR beta sequencing covered around 50 samples in total, comprising some 26 tumors and roughly 27 peripheral blood samples. Across all 53 samples, 4,016,671 unique CDR3 nucleotide sequences encoding about 2.4 million unique CDR3 amino acid sequences were identified.

Including the terminal cysteine and phenylalanine, the CDR3 comprises 12 residues. Left in the record is the CDR3 DNA by itself, 36 bases read in frame from the first base. The germline V gene sets CDR1 to KGHSH and CDR2 to LQKENI. The germline ends are 4 bases apart after V is trimmed by 0 bases and J by 5 bases. The time point label, as the study defines it: baseline pretreatment blood. The intended sense of this specimen's treatment or condition label: 15 Gy SBRT to primary tumor, nephrectomy 4 weeks later. To follow tumor-enriched clonotypes, serial peripheral blood was collected from radiation-treated patients at baseline and at 2 weeks and 4 weeks after SBRT. Renal cell carcinoma with clear cell pathology was present in all patients. The QIAamp DNA Blood Mini Kit (Qiagen) was used to prepare genomic DNA for TCR sequencing. The analyses included only samples that passed all quality control checks.

Of note for this clone: It lacks a known antigen. The record has no base qualities; no much larger clone is one base away.

Following the manufacturer's recommendations, the immunoSEQ kit was used to generate TCR beta libraries from genomic DNA. For library preparation, a first multiplex PCR was performed with proprietary primers, followed by a second PCR in which unique barcodes were added, and bead cleanups were performed after each round. A kit-provided positive control reaction and a negative control reaction were included in every sample batch. The final libraries underwent checking on an Agilent 4200 TapeStation D1000 ScreenTape, volumetric pooling, and quantification by qPCR. Sequencing was performed on an Illumina NextSeq500 using a MidOutput 150-cycle cartridge, with 156 Read1 cycles, 15 Index1 cycles, and the kit custom primers. The pooled library was loaded at about 1 pM, and approximately 18% PhiX control was spiked in. Under the source paper's analysis protocol: The vendor-processed data were analyzed in R, and a clonotype was defined as all T cells that share the same CDR3 nucleotide sequence. For clone abundance analyses, frequencies were normalized to the 10,000 most abundant clones per sample. Before analysis, public T cell clones were removed, and these numbered fewer than five per sample on average. Tumor-enriched clonotypes and baseline blood-enriched clonotypes were defined as those with an abundance difference of at least 32-fold between compartments. Clonotypes expanded or contracted between blood time points were identified with a beta-binomial differential abundance model. Similarity between tumor and blood repertoires was quantified using the Baroni-Urbani and Buser coefficient, and groups were compared with two-tailed Wilcoxon tests in R. Not all clones reach the TCRdb copy of this immuneACCESS table, which keeps in-frame sequences only. Checked studies attribute under half of the gap to unresolved V genes and leave the rest unexplained. The V and J calls and clone size are taken from that table; D and trimming were inferred from the DNA. The sample data list under 55,000 clones, and approximately 83% of these were observed just once. The ten top clones hold 30% to 35% of the sample.

Overall results and qualifications from the work: In blood, the top tumor clonotypes increased from baseline to 2 weeks after radiation and then shrank by 4 weeks, which suggests a temporary expansion of tumor-resident clones. Tracking of blood repertoire dynamics stopped at less than five weeks after treatment, with no follow-up past that point. Because pretreatment tumor biopsies were not available, the study could not determine whether clonotypes were already present within the tumor at baseline. Effects of radiation dose or scheduling on the TCR repertoire could not be addressed with the single-armed trial design.

The specimen comprised blood, sampled from a patient whose treatment included radiotherapy and nephrectomy. This receptor chain uses TRBV18 and TRBJ2-5; no D segment can be confidently identified. The source of this sequence is a woman in her seventies with renal cell carcinoma. The nucleotide sequence is TGTGCCAGCTCACCACCTATGGAGACCCAGTACTTC. This codes for CASSPPMETQYF.